A selection of T cell receptor beta chains follows, all from one sample in a study of blood T cells in healthy people across ages. Using its own MiXCR run on the 5' RACE reads, TCRdb lists one record per CDR3 protein. Among about 290,000 distinct CDR3 sequences, 25% to 30% were seen once, and the ten largest hold about 30%. Source material: blood. These receptors were collected from a woman in her seventies in good health. The CDR3 runs from the conserved cysteine through the conserved F or W. A D gene is named only where the DNA matches it firmly. Part of the rows lack a size; the others show once, few, many or a class for expanded clones.

j_call d_call clone_size v_call cdr3_aa cdr3_nt
TRBJ2-5 NA NA TRBV7-9 CASSLWATAGEEQYF TGTGCCAGCAGTTTATGGGCCACTGCCGGAGAAGAGCAGTACTTC
TRBJ2-7 NA few TRBV28 CASSPLPTATHEQYF TGTGCCAGCAGTCCCCTACCGACAGCGACCCACGAGCAGTACTTC
TRBJ2-7 NA NA TRBV3-1 CASSQDATITYEQYF TGTGCCAGCAGCCAAGACGCGACAATCACCTACGAGCAGTACTTC
TRBJ2-2 TRBD1 NA TRBV5-4 CASSYGWDRANTGELFF TGTGCCAGCAGCTATGGTTGGGACAGGGCGAACACCGGGGAGCTGTTTTTT
TRBJ2-5 NA few TRBV29-1 CSVPGATQTQYF TGCAGCGTTCCAGGGGCAACGCAGACCCAGTACTTC
TRBJ2-5 NA NA TRBV18 CASTAYQETQYF TGTGCCAGCACTGCGTACCAAGAGACCCAGTACTTC
TRBJ2-1 TRBD2 few TRBV28 CASSLGGSRGNEQFF TGTGCCAGCAGTTTAGGCGGGAGCCGGGGCAATGAGCAGTTCTTC
TRBJ2-3 NA NA TRBV12-3/TRBV12-4 CASSLGRIDTQYF TGTGCCAGCAGTTTAGGTAGAATAGATACGCAGTATTTT
TRBJ2-1 TRBD2 many TRBV20-1 CSARKLAEYNEQFF TGCAGTGCTAGAAAACTAGCGGAATACAATGAGCAGTTCTTC
TRBJ2-7 NA few TRBV4-1 CASSYHSSYEQYF TGCGCCAGCTCATATCATAGCTCCTACGAGCAGTACTTC
TRBJ2-1 TRBD2 few TRBV19 CASSKGGLGTNEQFF TGTGCCAGTAGTAAAGGGGGACTAGGGACCAATGAGCAGTTCTTC
TRBJ1-1 NA NA TRBV18 CASSPMSRNTEALF TGTGCCAGCTCACCCATGTCCAGAAACACTGAAGCTCTCTTT
TRBJ1-1 NA few TRBV27 CASSLKGPSGGGDTEAFF TGTGCCAGCAGTTTAAAGGGGCCCTCGGGCGGGGGTGACACTGAAGCTTTCTTT
TRBJ2-7 TRBD2 many TRBV29-1 CSVETSGTYEQYF TGCAGCGTTGAAACTAGCGGAACCTACGAGCAGTACTTC
TRBJ2-3 TRBD1 NA TRBV7-9 CASSRTDRGSLNTQYF TGTGCCAGCAGCCGCACGGACAGGGGGTCACTGAATACGCAGTATTTT
TRBJ2-3 NA NA TRBV12-3/TRBV12-4 CASSEGEAVDTQYF TGTGCCAGCAGTGAGGGGGAGGCGGTGGATACGCAGTATTTT
TRBJ2-2 NA few TRBV3-1 CASRRENTGELFF TGTGCCAGCAGGCGAGAAAACACCGGGGAGCTGTTTTTT
TRBJ2-1 NA NA TRBV24-1 CATSDYGTWQFF TGTGCCACCAGTGACTACGGGACGTGGCAGTTCTTC
TRBJ1-2 TRBD1 once TRBV5-1 CASSPTGQGYGYTF TGCGCCAGCAGCCCCACGGGACAGGGCTATGGCTACACCTTC
TRBJ2-2 TRBD2 few TRBV3-1 CASSQLAGGPTGTGELFF TGTGCCAGCAGTCAACTAGCGGGAGGTCCTACGGGCACCGGGGAGCTGTTTTTT
TRBJ2-6 NA few TRBV27 CASSLFGANVLTF TGTGCCAGCAGTTTATTTGGGGCCAACGTCCTGACTTTC
TRBJ2-7 TRBD1 NA TRBV28 CAASPSGTGHSYEQYF TGTGCCGCCTCCCCGTCCGGGACAGGTCATTCCTACGAGCAGTACTTC
TRBJ1-1 NA NA TRBV20-1 CSAPTPWDTEAFF TGCAGTGCCCCGACCCCCTGGGATACTGAAGCTTTCTTT
TRBJ1-5 NA many TRBV4-1 CASSQDSYNQPQHF TGCGCCAGCAGCCAAGACAGCTACAATCAGCCCCAGCATTTT
TRBJ2-7 NA few TRBV18 CASSPRGQPYEQYF TGTGCCAGCTCACCACGGGGGCAACCATACGAGCAGTACTTC
TRBJ2-3 TRBD2 few TRBV7-2 CASSLSRLAGADTQYF TGTGCCAGCAGCTTAAGTCGGCTAGCGGGAGCAGATACGCAGTATTTT